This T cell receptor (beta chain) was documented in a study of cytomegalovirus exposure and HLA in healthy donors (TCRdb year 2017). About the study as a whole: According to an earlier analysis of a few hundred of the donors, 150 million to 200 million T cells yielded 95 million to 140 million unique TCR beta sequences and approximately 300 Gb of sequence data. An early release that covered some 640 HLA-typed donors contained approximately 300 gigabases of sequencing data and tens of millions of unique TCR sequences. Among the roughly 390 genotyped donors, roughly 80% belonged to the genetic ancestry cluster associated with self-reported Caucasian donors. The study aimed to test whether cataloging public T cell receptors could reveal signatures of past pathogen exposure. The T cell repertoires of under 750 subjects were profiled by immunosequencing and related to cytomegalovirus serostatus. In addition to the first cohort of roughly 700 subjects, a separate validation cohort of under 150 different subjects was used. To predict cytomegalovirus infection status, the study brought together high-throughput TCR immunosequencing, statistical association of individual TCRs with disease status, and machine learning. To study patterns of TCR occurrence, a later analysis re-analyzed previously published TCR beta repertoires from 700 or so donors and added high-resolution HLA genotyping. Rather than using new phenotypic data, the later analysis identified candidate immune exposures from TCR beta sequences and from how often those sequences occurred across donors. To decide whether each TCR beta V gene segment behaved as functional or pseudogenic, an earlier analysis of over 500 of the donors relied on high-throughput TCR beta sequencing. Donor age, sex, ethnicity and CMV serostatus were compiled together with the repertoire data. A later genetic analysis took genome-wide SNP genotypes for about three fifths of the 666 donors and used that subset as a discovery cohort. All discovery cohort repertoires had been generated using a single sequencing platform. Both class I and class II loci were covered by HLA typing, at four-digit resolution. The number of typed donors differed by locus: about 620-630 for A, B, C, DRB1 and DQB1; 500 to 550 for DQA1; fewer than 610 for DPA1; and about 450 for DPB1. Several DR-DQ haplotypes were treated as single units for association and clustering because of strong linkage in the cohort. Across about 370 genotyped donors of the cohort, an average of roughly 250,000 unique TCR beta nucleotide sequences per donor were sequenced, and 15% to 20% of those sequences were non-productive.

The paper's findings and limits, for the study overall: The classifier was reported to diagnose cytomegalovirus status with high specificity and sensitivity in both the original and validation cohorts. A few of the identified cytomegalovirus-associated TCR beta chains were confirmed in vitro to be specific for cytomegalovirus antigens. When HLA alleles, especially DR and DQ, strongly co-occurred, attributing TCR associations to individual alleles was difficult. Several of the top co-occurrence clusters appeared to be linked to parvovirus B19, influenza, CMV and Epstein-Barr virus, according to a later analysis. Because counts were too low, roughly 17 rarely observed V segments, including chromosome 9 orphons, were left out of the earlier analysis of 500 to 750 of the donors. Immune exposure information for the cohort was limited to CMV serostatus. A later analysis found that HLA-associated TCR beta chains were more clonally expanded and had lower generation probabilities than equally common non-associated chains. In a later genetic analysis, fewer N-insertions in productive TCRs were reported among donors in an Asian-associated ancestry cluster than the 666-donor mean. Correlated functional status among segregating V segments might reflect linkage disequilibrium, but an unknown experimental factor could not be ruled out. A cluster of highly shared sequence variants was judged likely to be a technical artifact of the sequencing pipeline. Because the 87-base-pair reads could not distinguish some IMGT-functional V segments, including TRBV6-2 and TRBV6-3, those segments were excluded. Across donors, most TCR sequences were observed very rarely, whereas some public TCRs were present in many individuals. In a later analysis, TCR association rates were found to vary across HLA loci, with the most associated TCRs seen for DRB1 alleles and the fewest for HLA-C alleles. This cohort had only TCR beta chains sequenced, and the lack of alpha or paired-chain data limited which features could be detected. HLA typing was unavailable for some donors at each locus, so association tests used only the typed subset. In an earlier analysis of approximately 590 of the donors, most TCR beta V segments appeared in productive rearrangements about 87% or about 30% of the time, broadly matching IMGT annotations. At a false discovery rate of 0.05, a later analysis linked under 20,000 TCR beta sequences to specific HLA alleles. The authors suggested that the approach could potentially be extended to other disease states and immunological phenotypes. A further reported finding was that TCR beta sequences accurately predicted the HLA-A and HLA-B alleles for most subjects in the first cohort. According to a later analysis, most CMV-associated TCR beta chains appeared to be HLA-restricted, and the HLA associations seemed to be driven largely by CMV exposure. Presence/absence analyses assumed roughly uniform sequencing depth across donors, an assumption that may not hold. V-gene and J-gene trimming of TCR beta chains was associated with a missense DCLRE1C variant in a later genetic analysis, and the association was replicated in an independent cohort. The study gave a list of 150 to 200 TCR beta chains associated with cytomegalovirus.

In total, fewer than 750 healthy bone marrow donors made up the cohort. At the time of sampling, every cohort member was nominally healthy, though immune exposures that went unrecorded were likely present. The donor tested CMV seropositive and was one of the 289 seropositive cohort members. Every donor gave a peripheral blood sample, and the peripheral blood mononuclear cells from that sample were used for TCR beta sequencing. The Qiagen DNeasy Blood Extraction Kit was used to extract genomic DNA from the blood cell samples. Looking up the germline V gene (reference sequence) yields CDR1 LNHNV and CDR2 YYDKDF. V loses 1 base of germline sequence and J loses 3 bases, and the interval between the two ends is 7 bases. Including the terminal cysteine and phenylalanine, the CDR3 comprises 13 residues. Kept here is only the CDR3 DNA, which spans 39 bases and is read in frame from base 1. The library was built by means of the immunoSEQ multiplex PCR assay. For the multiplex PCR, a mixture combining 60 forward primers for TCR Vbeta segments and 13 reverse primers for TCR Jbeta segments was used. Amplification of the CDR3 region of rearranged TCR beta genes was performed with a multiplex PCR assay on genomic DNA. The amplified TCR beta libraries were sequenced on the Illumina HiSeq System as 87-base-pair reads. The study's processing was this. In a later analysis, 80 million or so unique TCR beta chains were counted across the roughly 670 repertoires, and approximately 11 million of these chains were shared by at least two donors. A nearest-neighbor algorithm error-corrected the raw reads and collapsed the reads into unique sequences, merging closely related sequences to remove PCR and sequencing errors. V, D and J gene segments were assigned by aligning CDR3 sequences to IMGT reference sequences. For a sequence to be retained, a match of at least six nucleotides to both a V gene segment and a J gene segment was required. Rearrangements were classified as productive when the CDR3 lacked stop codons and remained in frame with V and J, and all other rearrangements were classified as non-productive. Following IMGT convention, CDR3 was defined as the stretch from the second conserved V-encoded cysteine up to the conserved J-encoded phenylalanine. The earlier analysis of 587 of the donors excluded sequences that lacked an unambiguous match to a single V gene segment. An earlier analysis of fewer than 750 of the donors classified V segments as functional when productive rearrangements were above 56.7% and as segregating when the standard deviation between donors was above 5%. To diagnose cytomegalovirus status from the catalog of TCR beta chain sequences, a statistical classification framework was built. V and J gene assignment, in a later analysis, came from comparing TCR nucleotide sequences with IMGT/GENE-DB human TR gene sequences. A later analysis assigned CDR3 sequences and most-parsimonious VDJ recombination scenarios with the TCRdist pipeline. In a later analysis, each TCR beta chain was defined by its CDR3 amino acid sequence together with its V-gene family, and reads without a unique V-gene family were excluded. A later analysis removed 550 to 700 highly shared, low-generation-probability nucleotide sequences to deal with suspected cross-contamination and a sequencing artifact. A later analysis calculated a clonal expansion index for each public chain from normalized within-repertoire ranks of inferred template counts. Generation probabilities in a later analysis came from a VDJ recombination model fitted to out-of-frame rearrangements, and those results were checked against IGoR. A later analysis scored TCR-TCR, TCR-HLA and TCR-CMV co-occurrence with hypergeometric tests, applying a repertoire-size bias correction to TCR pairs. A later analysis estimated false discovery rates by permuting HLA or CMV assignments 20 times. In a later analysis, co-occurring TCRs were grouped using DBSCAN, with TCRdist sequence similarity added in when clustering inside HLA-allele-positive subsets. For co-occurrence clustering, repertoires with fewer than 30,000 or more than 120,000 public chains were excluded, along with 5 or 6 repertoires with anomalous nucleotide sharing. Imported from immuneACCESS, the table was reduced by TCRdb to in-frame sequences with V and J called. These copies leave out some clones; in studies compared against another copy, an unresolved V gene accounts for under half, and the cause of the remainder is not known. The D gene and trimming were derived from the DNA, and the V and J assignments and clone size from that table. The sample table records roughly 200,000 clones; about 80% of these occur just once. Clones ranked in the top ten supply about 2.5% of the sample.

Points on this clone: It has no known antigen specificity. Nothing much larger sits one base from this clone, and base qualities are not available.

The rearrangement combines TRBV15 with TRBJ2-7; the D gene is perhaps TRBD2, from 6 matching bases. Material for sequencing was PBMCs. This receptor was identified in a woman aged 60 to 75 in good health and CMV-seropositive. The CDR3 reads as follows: CATSRGRDYEQYF. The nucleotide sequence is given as TGTGCCACCAGCAGAGGGAGGGACTACGAGCAGTACTTC.